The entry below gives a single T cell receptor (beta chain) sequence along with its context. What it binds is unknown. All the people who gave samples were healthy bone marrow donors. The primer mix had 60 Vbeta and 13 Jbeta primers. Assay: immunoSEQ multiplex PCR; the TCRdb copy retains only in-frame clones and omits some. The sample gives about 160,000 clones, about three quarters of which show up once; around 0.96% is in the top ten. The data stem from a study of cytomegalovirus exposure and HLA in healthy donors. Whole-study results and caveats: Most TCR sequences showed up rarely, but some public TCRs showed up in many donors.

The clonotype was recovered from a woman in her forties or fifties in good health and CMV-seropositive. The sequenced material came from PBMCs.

CDR3 in amino acids: CASSSVIAVPYEQYF. The DNA of the CDR3 is TGTGCCAGCAGCTCCGTGATAGCGGTGCCCTACGAGCAGTACTTC. The J gene is TRBJ2-7, the V gene TRBV7-9, with D tentatively TRBD2 (6 bases). The CDR3 has 15 residues. V was trimmed by 4 bases and J by 2 bases, leaving 15 bases between them. From germline, CDR1 is SEHNR and CDR2 FQNEAQ (reference sequence).